Sequencing of this T cell receptor (beta chain) was carried out in a study of cytotoxic CD8 clonotypes in ibrutinib-treated CLL. Study-wide findings and caveats: Sustained-remission patients were sampled at different times than progressing patients were. Private clonotypes, not public ones, expanded at ibrutinib response. Age-matched healthy donor levels were exceeded by baseline clonality, which tracked circulating CD8+ T-cell counts.

Per the germline V gene, CDR1 is SGHRS and CDR2 is YFSETQ. The CDR3 extends over 19 amino acids. Between the trimmed V and J ends, which lost 0 bases and 2 bases, there was a span of 20 bases. On this clone itself: Its antigen is still unknown.

The planned depth of sequencing spanned 1 in 200,000 to 1 in 1 million T cells. Method: immunoSEQ multiplex PCR; TCRdb's copy keeps in-frame clones and lacks some. The repertoire includes about 160,000 clones, about 80% of them detected once, and 3.5% to 5.5% sits in the top ten. The sequenced sample was PBMCs, obtained after 24 months of ibrutinib treatment. The chain joins TRBV5-1 to TRBJ2-2; D could derive from TRBD1 or TRBD2 (6 bases each). This TCR was recovered from a human donor with chronic lymphocytic leukemia. This chain's CDR3 is CASSLERGRGEINTGELFF. In nucleotides, the CDR3 is TGCGCCAGCAGCTTGGAACGGGGGCGCGGGGAAATTAACACCGGGGAGCTGTTTTTT.